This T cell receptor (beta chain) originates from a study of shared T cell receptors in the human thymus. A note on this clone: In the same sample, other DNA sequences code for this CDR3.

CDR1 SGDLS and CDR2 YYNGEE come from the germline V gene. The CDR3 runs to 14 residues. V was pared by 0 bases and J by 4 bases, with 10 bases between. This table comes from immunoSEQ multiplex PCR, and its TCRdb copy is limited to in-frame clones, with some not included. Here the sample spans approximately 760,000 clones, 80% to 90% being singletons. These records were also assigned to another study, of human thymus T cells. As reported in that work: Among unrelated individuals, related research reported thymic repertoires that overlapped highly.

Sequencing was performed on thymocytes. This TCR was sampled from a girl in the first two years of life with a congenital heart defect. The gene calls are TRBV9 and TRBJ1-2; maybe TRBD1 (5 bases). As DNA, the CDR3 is TGTGCCAGCAGCGTAGGAAGGGGCGGCTATGGCTACACCTTC. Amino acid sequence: CASSVGRGGYGYTF.